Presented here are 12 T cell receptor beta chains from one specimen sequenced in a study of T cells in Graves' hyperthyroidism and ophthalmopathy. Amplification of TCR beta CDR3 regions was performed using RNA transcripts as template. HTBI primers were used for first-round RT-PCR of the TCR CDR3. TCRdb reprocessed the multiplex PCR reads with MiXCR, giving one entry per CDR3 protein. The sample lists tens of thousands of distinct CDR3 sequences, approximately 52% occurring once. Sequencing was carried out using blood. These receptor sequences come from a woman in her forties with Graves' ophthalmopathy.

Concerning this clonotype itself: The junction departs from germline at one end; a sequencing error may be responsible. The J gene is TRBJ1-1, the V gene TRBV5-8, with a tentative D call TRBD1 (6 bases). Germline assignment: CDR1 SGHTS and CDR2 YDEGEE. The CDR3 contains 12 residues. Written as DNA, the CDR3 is TGTACCAGCAGCTTAGGGGGGACGGAAGCTTTCTTT. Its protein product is CTSSLGGTEAFF. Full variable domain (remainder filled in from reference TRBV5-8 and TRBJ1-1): EAGVTQSPTHLIKTRGQQATLRCSPISGHTSVYWYQQALGLGLQFLLWYDEGEERNRGNFPPRFSGRQFPNYSSELNVNALELEDSALYLCTSSLGGTEAFFGQGTRLTVV.

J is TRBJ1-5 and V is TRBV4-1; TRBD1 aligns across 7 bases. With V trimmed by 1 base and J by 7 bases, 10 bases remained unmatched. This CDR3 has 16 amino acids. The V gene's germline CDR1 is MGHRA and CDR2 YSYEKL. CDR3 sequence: CASSQGWDSGHQPQHF. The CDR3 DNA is TGCGCCAGCAGCCAAGGATGGGACAGTGGACACCAGCCCCAGCATTTT.

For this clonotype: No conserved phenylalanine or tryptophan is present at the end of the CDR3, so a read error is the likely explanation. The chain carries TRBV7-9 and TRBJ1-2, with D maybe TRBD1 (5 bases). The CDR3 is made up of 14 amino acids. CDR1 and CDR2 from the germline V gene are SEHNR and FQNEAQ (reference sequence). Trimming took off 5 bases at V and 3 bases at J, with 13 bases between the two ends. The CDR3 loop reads CASSIYRKHYGYTS. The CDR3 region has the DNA TGTGCCAGCAGCATCTACAGGAAGCACTATGGCTACACCTCC.

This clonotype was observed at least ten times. The CDR3 spells CASSLGSLDTQYF. Here the CDR3 DNA reads TGTGCCAGCAGCTTGGGGAGTCTAGATACGCAGTATTTT. The chain combines TRBV5-6 with TRBJ2-3; D is uncertain. The CDR3 runs to 13 residues. V was pared by 0 bases and J by 5 bases, with 7 bases between. Looked up from germline, CDR1 is SGHDT and CDR2 is YYEEEE.

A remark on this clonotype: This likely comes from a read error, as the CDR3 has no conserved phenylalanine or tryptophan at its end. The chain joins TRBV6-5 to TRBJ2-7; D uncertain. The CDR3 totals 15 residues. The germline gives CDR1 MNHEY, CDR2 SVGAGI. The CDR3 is CASSYSSQDSYEQYS. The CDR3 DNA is TGTGCCAGTAGTTACTCGAGTCAGGACTCCTACGAGCAGTACTCC.

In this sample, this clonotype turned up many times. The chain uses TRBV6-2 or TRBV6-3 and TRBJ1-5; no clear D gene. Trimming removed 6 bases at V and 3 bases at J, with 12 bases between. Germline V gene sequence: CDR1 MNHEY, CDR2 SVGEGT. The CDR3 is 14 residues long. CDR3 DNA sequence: TGTGCCAGCAGACTGACACCATTCAATCAGCCCCAGCATTTT. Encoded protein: CASRLTPFNQPQHF.

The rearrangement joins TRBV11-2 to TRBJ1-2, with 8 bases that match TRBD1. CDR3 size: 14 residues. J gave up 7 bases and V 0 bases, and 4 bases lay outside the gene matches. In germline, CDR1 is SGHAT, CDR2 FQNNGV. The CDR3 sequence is CASSLDRGLPGYTF. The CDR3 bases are TGTGCCAGCAGCTTAGACAGGGGGCTACCTGGCTACACCTTC.

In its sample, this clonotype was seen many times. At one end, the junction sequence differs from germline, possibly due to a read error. The CDR3 loop is CASSCETHRGGENTEAFF. As DNA, the CDR3 is TGTGCCAGCAGCTGCGAAACTCACAGGGGGGGGGAGAACACTGAAGCTTTTTTT. The chain uses TRBV7-9 and TRBJ1-1; 8 bases line up with TRBD1. The CDR3 is made up of 18 amino acids. CDR1 and CDR2 (germline): SEHNR, FQNEAQ (reference sequence).

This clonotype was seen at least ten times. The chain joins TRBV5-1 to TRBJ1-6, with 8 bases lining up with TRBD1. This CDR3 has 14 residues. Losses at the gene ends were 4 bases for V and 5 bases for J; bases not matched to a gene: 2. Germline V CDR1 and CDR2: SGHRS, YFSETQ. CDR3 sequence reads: CASSIQGDNSPLHF. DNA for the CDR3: TGCGCCAGCAGCATACAGGGGGATAATTCACCCCTCCACTTT.

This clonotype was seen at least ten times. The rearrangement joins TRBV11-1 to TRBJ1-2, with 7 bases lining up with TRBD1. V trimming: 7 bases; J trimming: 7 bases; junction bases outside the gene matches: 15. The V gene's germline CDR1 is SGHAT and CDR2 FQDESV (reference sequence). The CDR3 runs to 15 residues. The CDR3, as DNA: TGTGCCAGCACCCTAGAAAGCACAGGGGCTGGTGGCTACACCTTC. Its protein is CASTLESTGAGGYTF.

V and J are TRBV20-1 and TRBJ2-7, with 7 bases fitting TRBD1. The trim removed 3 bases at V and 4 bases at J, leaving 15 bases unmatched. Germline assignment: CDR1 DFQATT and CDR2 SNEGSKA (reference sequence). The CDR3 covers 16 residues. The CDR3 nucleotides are TGCAGTGCTAGCAGGAGTAGGACAGGTGATTTGTACGAGCAGTACTTC. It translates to CSASRSRTGDLYEQYF.

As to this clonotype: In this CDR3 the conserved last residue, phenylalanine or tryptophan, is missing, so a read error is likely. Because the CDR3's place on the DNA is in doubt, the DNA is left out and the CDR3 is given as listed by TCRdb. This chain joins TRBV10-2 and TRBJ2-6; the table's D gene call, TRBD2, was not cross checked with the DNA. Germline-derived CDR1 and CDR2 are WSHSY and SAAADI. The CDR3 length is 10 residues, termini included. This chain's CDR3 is CASSESEASG.